This T cell receptor beta chain was recorded in a study of identical twins. TCRdb independently ran MiXCR on the 5' RACE reads; one entry per CDR3 protein. The data contain 1.5 million or so distinct CDR3 sequences, less than 40% of them singletons. This CDR3 comprises 15 residues. Unmatched junction bases numbered 14, after V lost 8 bases and J lost 9 bases. The V call is TRBV12-3 or TRBV12-4, the J call TRBJ2-1; 9 bases line up with TRBD2. Sequenced input: cord blood. This clonotype was sampled from a newborn girl in good health. For the CDR3, the DNA is TGTGCCAGCCGCGAGCCGGGACTAGCATTAGGTGAGCAGTTCTTC. It encodes CASREPGLALGEQFF.